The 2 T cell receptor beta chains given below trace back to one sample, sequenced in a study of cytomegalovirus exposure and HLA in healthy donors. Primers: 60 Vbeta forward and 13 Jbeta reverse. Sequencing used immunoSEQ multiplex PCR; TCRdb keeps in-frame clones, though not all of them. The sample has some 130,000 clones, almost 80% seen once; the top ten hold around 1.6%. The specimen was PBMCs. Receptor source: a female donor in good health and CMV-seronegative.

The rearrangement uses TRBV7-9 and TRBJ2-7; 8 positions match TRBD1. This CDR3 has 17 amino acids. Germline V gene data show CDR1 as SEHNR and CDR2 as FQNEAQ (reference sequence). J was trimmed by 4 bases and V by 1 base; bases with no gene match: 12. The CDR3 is CASSLGQGPRIGYEQYF. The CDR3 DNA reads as TGTGCCAGCAGCTTAGGACAGGGGCCCCGGATCGGGTACGAGCAGTACTTC.

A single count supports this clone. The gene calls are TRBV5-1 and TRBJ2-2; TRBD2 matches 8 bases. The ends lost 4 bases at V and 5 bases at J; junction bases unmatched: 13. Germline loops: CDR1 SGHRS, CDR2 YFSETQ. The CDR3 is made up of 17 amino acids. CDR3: CASSHRRAGEITGELFF. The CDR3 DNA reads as TGCGCCAGCAGCCACCGGAGAGCGGGAGAGATAACCGGGGAGCTGTTTTTT.